Following are 32 T cell receptor beta chains from one sample sequenced in a study of blood T cells in healthy people across ages. Alongside a J-beta primer mix, a sample-barcoded 5' primer served in a second PCR lasting about 7 to 12 cycles. Via MiXCR, TCRdb re-called the 5' RACE reads, giving one row per CDR3 protein. The sample shows some 930,000 distinct CDR3 sequences, about 28% of them seen only once. This same sample was also part of a study on T cells of mothers and their children.

Sequencing input: blood. The receptors here all came from a woman between 40 and 50 years old in good health.

The rearrangement links TRBV7-2 to TRBJ2-1; 7 bases match TRBD1. From germline, CDR1 is SGHTA and CDR2 FQGNSA. This CDR3 contains 14 residues. Trimming at V came to 5 bases and at J to 5 bases, leaving 6 bases not matched to a gene. CDR3 loop: CASSPGGSDNEQFF. The CDR3 bases are TGTGCCAGCAGCCCAGGGGGTAGCGACAATGAGCAGTTCTTC.

V usage is TRBV20-1 and J usage is TRBJ1-5, with D tentatively TRBD1 (5 bases). Trimming stripped 5 bases from V and 4 bases from J, with 15 bases between. This CDR3 region has 14 residues. The germline V gene encodes CDR1 DFQATT and CDR2 SNEGSKA (reference sequence). For the CDR3, the DNA is TGCAGTGCTCTCCAGGGCGGGGGGAATCAGCCCCAGCATTTT. Translating gives CSALQGGGNQPQHF.

Turning to this clonotype: The junction and the germline gene differ at one end; a read error may be behind it. The chain recombines TRBV24-1 with TRBJ2-3; no definite D call. This CDR3 has 13 residues. Germline CDR1 reads KGHDR; CDR2 reads SFDVKD. The CDR3 protein is CATSGKYTDTQYF. The CDR3 DNA sequence: TGTGCCACAAGTGGGAAATACACAGATACGCAGTATTTT.

CDR3 residues: CAGSQDRGGQETQYF. DNA of the CDR3: TGTGCCGGTAGCCAAGATCGGGGGGGCCAAGAGACCCAGTATTTT. The V call is TRBV4-2, the J call TRBJ2-3, with TRBD2 matching over 8 bases. V lost 11 bases, J lost 12 bases, and 22 bases stayed unmatched. CDR3 length: 15 residues. Germline CDR1 and CDR2: LGHNA and YNFKEQ.

There are a few counts of this clonotype. The J gene is TRBJ1-2, the V gene TRBV5-6; no reliable D call. The CDR3 sequence is 14 residues long. Germline V gives CDR1 SGHDT, CDR2 YYEEEE. Trimming removed 4 bases at V and 2 bases at J, with 12 bases between. CDR3 coding DNA: TGTGCCAGCAGCCAAGAACAGAGGAACTATGGCTACACCTTC. Protein product: CASSQEQRNYGYTF. Combining the CDR3 with reference TRBV5-6 and TRBJ1-2 gives the whole variable domain DAGVTQSPTHLIKTRGQQVTLRCSPKSGHDTVSWYQQALGQGPQFIFQYYEEEERQRGNFPDRFSGHQFPNYSSELNVNALLLGDSALYLCASSQEQRNYGYTFGSGTRLTVV.

The genes are TRBV18 and TRBJ2-3; D is ambiguous. Germline V lookup: CDR1 KGHSH, CDR2 LQKENI. Trimming shortened V by 4 bases and J by 5 bases, and 10 bases separated the two germline ends. There are 13 residues in the CDR3. The CDR3 loop is CASSQVFGDTQYF. The DNA of the CDR3 is TGTGCCAGCTCACAAGTATTCGGAGATACGCAGTATTTT. Full variable domain (remainder filled in from reference TRBV18 and TRBJ2-3): NAGVMQNPRHLVRRRGQEARLRCSPMKGHSHVYWYRQLPEEGLKFMVYLQKENIIDESGMPKERFSAEFPKEGPSILRIQQVVRGDSAAYFCASSQVFGDTQYFGPGTRLTVL.

The chain recombines TRBV9 with TRBJ1-1, with 8 bases fitting TRBD1. Unmatched junction bases numbered 18, after V lost 0 bases and J lost 2 bases. Looked up from germline, CDR1 is SGDLS and CDR2 is YYNGEE. This CDR3 is 20 amino acids long. CDR3 sequence reads: CASSVGPGQDRFQLNTEAFF. The CDR3 DNA reads TGTGCCAGCAGCGTAGGCCCGGGACAGGACAGGTTCCAACTAAACACTGAAGCTTTCTTT.

With respect to this clonotype: A much larger clone differs by one base, so this may be a read error. The V and J genes are TRBV2 and TRBJ1-2; D gene uncertain. V lost 2 bases and J 7 bases, leaving 14 bases between the germline ends. The CDR3 is made up of 14 amino acids. Per germline, CDR1 SNHLY and CDR2 FYNNEI. CDR3 sequence (DNA): TGTGCCAGCAGTGAACTCGACCCATGGGTTGGCTACACCTTC. Translating gives CASSELDPWVGYTF.

V usage is TRBV12-3 or TRBV12-4 and J usage is TRBJ1-2, with TRBD1 matching over 7 bases. V shed 5 bases and J 8 bases; nucleotides not matched to a gene: 11. This CDR3 is 14 amino acids long. CDR3 residues: CASSMARGYSGYTF. CDR3 DNA sequence: TGTGCCAGCAGTATGGCCAGGGGGTATAGCGGCTACACCTTC.

This clonotype was seen more than once but under ten times. The J gene is TRBJ2-1, the V gene TRBV6-2 or TRBV6-3; no definite D call. Germline V gene data show CDR1 as MNHEY and CDR2 as SVGEGT. Trimming removed 5 bases at V and 3 bases at J, with 11 bases between. This CDR3 has 14 amino acids. Here the CDR3 reads CASSRPHHYNEQFF. For the CDR3, the DNA is TGTGCCAGCAGTCGGCCACACCACTACAATGAGCAGTTCTTC.

V usage is TRBV18 and J usage is TRBJ1-2, with D uncertain. CDR1 is KGHSH and CDR2 is LQKENI in the germline V gene. CDR3 length: 13 residues. With 1 base removed from V and 12 bases from J, the gap between germline ends came to 15 bases. CDR3 residues: CASSPRGTEGHTF. CDR3 coding DNA: TGTGCCAGCTCACCACGGGGAACGGAAGGCCACACCTTC.

Only a few counts were recorded for this clonotype. This chain links TRBV11-2 with TRBJ1-1; D gene uncertain. Per the germline V gene, CDR1 is SGHAT and CDR2 is FQNNGV. The CDR3 contains 13 residues. V gave up 0 bases and J gave up 1 base, with 3 bases separating them. The CDR3 sequence: CASSLDKNTEAFF. Here the CDR3 DNA reads TGTGCCAGCAGCTTAGATAAGAACACTGAAGCTTTCTTT.

This clonotype was counted a single time. This may be a read error, as it is one base from a much larger clone. The chain joins TRBV6-5 to TRBJ1-4, with D maybe TRBD1 (6 bases). The V end was cut by 8 bases, the J end by 7 bases, with 14 bases between. CDR3 length equals 13 residues. Per germline, CDR1 MNHEY and CDR2 SVGAGI. The CDR3 DNA is TGTGCCAGCCGCCCACAGGGACGTGAAAAACTGTTTTTT. Protein product: CASRPQGREKLFF.

Ten or more counts support this clonotype. The chain joins TRBV4-1 to TRBJ2-1, with 15 bases that match TRBD2. Looked up from germline, CDR1 is MGHRA and CDR2 is YSYEKL. Trimming took 3 bases from V and 9 from J; bases not matched to a gene: 12. CDR3 length equals 18 residues. CDR3 sequence reads: CASSHILGTSGGRGEQFF. The CDR3, as DNA: TGCGCCAGCAGCCACATACTCGGGACTAGCGGGGGGAGGGGTGAGCAGTTCTTC.

As to this clonotype: Given a much more abundant clone one base away, this may be a read error. The chain employs TRBV7-2 and TRBJ1-2; D is undetermined. Germline CDR1 is SGHTA and CDR2 is FQGNSA. V lost 3 bases to trimming and J lost 8 bases, with 16 bases between them. The CDR3 runs 14 residues. CDR3 residues: CASSFMDGRRGYTF. The CDR3 region has the DNA TGTGCCAGCAGCTTTATGGACGGACGCCGGGGCTACACCTTC.

The chain is built from TRBV5-1 and TRBJ2-3; the match to TRBD2 covers 15 bases. Per germline, CDR1 SGHRS and CDR2 YFSETQ. With V trimmed by 4 bases and J by 3 bases, 9 bases remained unmatched. The CDR3 loop spans 18 amino acids. Written as DNA, the CDR3 is TGCGCCAGCAGCACCGGACTAGCGGGGGGGCCTAGAACAGATACGCAGTATTTT. It codes for CASSTGLAGGPRTDTQYF.

This clonotype was picked up a small number of times. The chain employs TRBV7-9 and TRBJ1-2, with TRBD1 as a possible D gene (5 bases). The CDR3 consists of 15 residues. Germline loops: CDR1 SEHNR, CDR2 FQNEAQ (reference sequence). With 0 bases removed from V and 6 bases from J, the gap between germline ends came to 14 bases. The CDR3 DNA reads TGTGCCAGCAGCTTAGCGAACCCCCCAGGGAATGGCTACACCTTC. Protein: CASSLANPPGNGYTF. The full variable domain, with the rest looked up from reference TRBV7-9 and TRBJ1-2, is DTGVSQNPRHKITKRGQNVTFRCDPISEHNRLYWYRQTLGQGPEFLTYFQNEAQLEKSRLLSDRFSAERPKGSFSTLEIQRTEQGDSAMYLCASSLANPPGNGYTFGSGTRLTVV.

About this clonotype: A much larger clone differs from this one at a single base, so this may be a read error. V usage is TRBV28 and J usage is TRBJ1-2; D remains unclear. This CDR3 has 13 residues. Germline CDR1 and CDR2: MDHEN and SYDVKM. CDR3 protein: CASSFGMNYGHTF. The CDR3 coding sequence is TGTGCCAGCAGTTTCGGGATGAACTATGGCCACACCTTC.

J is TRBJ2-5 and V is TRBV5-1; 10 nucleotides match TRBD1. CDR3 length: 15 amino acids. The germline CDR1 and CDR2 sequences are SGHRS and YFSETQ. J lost 3 bases, V lost 4 bases, and 6 bases had no gene match. CDR3 sequence: CASSTGTGAKETQYF. The CDR3 DNA reads TGCGCCAGCAGCACCGGGACAGGGGCCAAAGAGACCCAGTACTTC.

This clonotype was observed a few times. J is TRBJ2-5 and V is TRBV14, with D perhaps TRBD2 (5 bases). Germline lookup yields CDR1 SGHDN and CDR2 FVKESK. V was shortened by 1 base and J by 5 bases, with 20 bases between the two germline ends. The CDR3 runs 17 residues. This CDR3 reads CASSQALGSGPRETQYF. The CDR3 region has the DNA TGTGCCAGCAGCCAAGCATTGGGGAGTGGCCCCCGGGAGACCCAGTACTTC.

This chain uses TRBV20-1 with TRBJ2-7; 7 nucleotides line up with TRBD2. Germline V gene lookup returns CDR1 DFQATT and CDR2 SNEGSKA (reference sequence). V was clipped by 8 bases and J by 3 bases; unmatched bases: 7. The CDR3 has 12 amino acids. As DNA, the CDR3 is TGCAGTCTGTGGGGAGGGGTCTACGAGCAGTACTTC. Encoded protein: CSLWGGVYEQYF.

The sample holds many counts of this clonotype. V and J are TRBV27 and TRBJ2-7; either TRBD1 or TRBD2 may fit D (5 bases each). Trimming cost V 6 bases and J 0 bases, with 12 bases left between them. Germline V gene sequence: CDR1 MNHEY, CDR2 SMNVEV (reference sequence). The CDR3 runs 14 residues. CDR3 nucleotides: TGTGCCAGCAGGCTCGGGACGGTCTCCTACGAGCAGTACTTC. It translates to CASRLGTVSYEQYF.

Note on this clonotype: A much larger clone differs by one base, so this may be a read error. Because it lacks the conserved phenylalanine or tryptophan at the end, this CDR3 is likely a read error. The V call is TRBV28, the J call TRBJ1-6; D remains unclear. CDR1 is MDHEN and CDR2 is SYDVKM in the germline V gene. The CDR3 sequence is 15 residues long. V lost 3 bases to trimming and J lost 6 bases, with 12 bases between them. The CDR3 spells CASSFRGTPNSPLHV. The CDR3 coding sequence is TGTGCCAGCAGTTTCCGGGGAACCCCTAATTCACCCCTCCACGTT.

This rearrangement joins TRBV7-2 to TRBJ2-7; no firm D call. The V gene's germline CDR1 is SGHTA and CDR2 FQGNSA. Deletions cut 5 bases from V and 4 bases from J, with 21 bases between. This CDR3 contains 16 residues. As DNA, the CDR3 is TGTGCCAGCAGCGTAGTCTCACAGAGCAACGCTTACGAGCAGTACTTC. The encoded protein is CASSVVSQSNAYEQYF. Using reference TRBV7-2 and TRBJ2-7 for the parts outside the CDR3, the full variable domain is GAGVSQSPSNKVTEKGKDVELRCDPISGHTALYWYRQSLGQGLEFLIYFQGNSAPDKSGLPSDRFSAERTGGSVSTLTIQRTQQEDSAVYLCASSVVSQSNAYEQYFGPGTRLTVT.

The chain couples TRBV4-3 to TRBJ2-3; 11 bases fit TRBD2. The V and J ends lost 0 bases and 8 bases, in that order; junction bases with no gene match: 4. This CDR3 spans 15 amino acids. The germline V gene encodes CDR1 LGHNA and CDR2 YSLEER. CDR3 DNA sequence: TGCGCCAGCAGCCAAGAGCCTAGCGGGGGGTCTACGCAGTATTTT. Protein: CASSQEPSGGSTQYF.

As regards this clonotype: The junction departs from germline at one end; a sequencing error may be responsible. The chain has TRBV6-2 or TRBV6-3 and TRBJ1-2; the D is unclear. The CDR3 is 14 amino acids. From germline, CDR1 is MNHEY and CDR2 SVGEGT. The CDR3, as DNA: TGTACCAGCAGTTCGACCGGGAAAAACTATGGCTACACCTTC. Translated, it gives CTSSSTGKNYGYTF.

The chain couples TRBV19 to TRBJ1-1, with D perhaps matching TRBD1 (5 bases). V lost 4 bases to trimming and J lost 4 bases, with 10 bases between them. Germline CDR1 is LNHDA and CDR2 is SQIVND (reference sequence). The CDR3 loop spans 13 amino acids. DNA of the CDR3: TGTGCCAGTAGTACAGGGCTGGGCACTGAAGCTTTCTTT. This gives the protein CASSTGLGTEAFF.

This clonotype was detected only a few times. The J gene is TRBJ2-3, the V gene TRBV7-9; TRBD2 aligns across 14 bases. V was clipped by 7 bases and J by 5 bases; unmatched bases: 8. This CDR3 spans 16 amino acids. The germline gives CDR1 SEHNR, CDR2 FQNEAQ (reference sequence). The CDR3 sequence: CASTLTSGGAGDTQYF. CDR3 sequence (DNA): TGTGCCAGCACGCTGACTAGCGGGGGGGCTGGAGATACGCAGTATTTT.

This chain links TRBV5-1 with TRBJ1-1, with D maybe TRBD1 (5 bases). Germline CDR1 reads SGHRS; CDR2 reads YFSETQ. This CDR3 comprises 16 residues. V was clipped by 0 bases and J by 7 bases, with 19 bases between them. Written as DNA, the CDR3 is TGCGCCAGCAGCTTGGCCGCTGTAGACAGTTTCGATGAAGCTTTCTTT. Translated, it gives CASSLAAVDSFDEAFF.

The chain employs TRBV3-1 and TRBJ1-1; the D gene is possibly TRBD1 (5 bases). V was clipped by 1 base and J by 0 bases, with 9 bases between them. This CDR3 spans 15 amino acids. Per the germline V gene, CDR1 is LGHDT and CDR2 is YNNKEL (reference sequence). This chain's CDR3 is CASSQAREVNTEAFF. The CDR3 coding sequence is TGTGCCAGCAGCCAAGCCAGGGAAGTGAACACTGAAGCTTTCTTT.

This clonotype was counted many times. The chain has TRBV7-3 and TRBJ2-1; no definite D call. The V end lost 5 bases, the J end lost 0 bases, and 14 bases lay between the germline ends. There are 16 residues in the CDR3. The V gene's germline CDR1 is SGHTA and CDR2 FQGTGA. The CDR3 sequence is CASSPLDTSSYNEQFF. DNA for the CDR3: TGTGCCAGCAGCCCTCTTGACACAAGCTCCTACAATGAGCAGTTCTTC.

The chain links TRBV29-1 to TRBJ2-1; 11 bases are shared with TRBD2. The CDR3 consists of 16 residues. V was clipped by 7 bases and J by 0 bases; unmatched bases: 8. Germline V CDR1 and CDR2: SQVTM, ANQGSEA. The CDR3 reads CSAWASGGSSYNEQFF. In nucleotides, the CDR3 is TGCAGCGCCTGGGCTAGCGGGGGGAGCTCCTACAATGAGCAGTTCTTC.